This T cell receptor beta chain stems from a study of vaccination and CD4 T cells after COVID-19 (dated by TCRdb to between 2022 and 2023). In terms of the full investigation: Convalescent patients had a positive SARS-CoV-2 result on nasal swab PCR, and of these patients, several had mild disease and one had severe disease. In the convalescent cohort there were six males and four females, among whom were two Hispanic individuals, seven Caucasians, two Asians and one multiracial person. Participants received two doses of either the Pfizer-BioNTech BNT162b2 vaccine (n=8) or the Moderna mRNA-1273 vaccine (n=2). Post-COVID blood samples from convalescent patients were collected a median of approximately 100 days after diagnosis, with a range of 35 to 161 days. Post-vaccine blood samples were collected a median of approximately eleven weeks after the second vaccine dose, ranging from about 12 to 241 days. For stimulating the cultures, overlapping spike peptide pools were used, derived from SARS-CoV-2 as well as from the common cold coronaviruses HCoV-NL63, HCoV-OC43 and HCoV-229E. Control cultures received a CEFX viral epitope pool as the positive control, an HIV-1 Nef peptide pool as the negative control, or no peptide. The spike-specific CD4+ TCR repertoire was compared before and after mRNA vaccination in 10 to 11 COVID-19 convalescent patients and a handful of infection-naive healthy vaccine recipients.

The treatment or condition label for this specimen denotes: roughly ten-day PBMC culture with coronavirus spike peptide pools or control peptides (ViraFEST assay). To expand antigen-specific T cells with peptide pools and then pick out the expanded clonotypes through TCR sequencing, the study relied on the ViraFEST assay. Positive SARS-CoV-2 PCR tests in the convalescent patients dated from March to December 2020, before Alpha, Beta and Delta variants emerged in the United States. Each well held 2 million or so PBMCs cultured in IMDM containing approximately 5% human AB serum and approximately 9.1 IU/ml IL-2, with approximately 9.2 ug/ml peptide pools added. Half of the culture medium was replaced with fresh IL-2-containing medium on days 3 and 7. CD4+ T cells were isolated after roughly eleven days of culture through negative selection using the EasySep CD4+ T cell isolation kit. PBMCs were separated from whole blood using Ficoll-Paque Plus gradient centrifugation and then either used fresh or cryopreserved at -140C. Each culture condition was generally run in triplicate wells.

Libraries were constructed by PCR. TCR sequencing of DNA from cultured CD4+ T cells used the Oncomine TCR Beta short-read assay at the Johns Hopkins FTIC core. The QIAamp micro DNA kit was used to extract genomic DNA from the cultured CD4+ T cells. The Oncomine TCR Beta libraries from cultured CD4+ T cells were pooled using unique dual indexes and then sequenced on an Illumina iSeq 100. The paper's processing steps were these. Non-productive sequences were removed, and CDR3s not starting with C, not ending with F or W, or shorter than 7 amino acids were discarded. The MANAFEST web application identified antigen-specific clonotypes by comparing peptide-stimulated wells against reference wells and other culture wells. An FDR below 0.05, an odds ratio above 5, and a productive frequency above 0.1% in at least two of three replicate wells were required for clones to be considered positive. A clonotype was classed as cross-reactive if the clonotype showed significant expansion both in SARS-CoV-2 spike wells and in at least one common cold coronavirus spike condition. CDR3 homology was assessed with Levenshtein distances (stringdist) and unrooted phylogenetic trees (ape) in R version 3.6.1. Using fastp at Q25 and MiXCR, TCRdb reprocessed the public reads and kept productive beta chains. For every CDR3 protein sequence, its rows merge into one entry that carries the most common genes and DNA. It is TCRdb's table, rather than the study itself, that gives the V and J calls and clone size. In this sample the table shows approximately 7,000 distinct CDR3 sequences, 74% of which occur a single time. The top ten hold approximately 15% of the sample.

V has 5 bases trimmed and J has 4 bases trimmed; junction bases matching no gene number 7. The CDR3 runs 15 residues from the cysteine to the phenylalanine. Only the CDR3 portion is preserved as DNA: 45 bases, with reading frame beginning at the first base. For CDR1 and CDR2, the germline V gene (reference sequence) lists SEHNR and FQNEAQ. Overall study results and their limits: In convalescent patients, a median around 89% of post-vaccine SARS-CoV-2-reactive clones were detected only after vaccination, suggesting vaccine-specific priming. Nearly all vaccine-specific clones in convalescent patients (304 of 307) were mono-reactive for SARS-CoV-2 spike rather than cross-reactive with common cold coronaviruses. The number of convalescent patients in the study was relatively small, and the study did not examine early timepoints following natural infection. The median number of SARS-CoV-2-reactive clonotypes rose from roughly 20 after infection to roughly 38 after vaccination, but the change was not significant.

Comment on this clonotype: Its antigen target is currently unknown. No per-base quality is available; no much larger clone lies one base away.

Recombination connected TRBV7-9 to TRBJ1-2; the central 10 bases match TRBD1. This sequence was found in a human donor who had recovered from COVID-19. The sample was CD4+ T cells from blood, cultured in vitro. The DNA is TGTGCCAGCAGCGCGCGACAGGGGGCCTTCTATGGCTACACCTTC. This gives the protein CASSARQGAFYGYTF.